This is a list of T cell receptor beta chains from one sample in a study of blood T cell repertoires in COVID-19. Sequencing used immunoSEQ multiplex PCR; TCRdb keeps in-frame clones, though not all of them. The data contain about 44,000 clones, approximately 90% of them seen just once; the ten biggest clones take up around 25%. Material: peripheral blood. The receptor set was obtained from a woman older than 75 in a cohort sampled during active or convalescent COVID-19. The conserved cysteine and the conserved F or W are not part of the CDR3 here. Fields, in order: J gene, clone size, V gene, CDR3 length, CDR3 protein. Not every row has a clone size; where given, it reads once, few, many or a size class.

>TRBJ1-5|few|TRBV3-1/TRBV3-2|14
ASSQAGTGNNQPQH
>TRBJ1-1|.|TRBV25-1|12
ASSATGGNTEAF
>TRBJ2-3|.|TRBV6-5|12
ASSPVKGADTQY
>TRBJ1-2|.|TRBV6-1|11
ASSEGRVGGYT
>TRBJ1-2|.|TRBV30|9
AWSPLDQAT
>TRBJ2-2|.|TRBV15|14
ATSRSTGPNTGELF
>TRBJ2-1|.|TRBV1|14
TSSQERSSGGNEQF
>TRBJ2-1|.|TRBV5-5|11
ASSSGTSHEQF
>TRBJ2-7|.|TRBV5-6|15
ASSLGGEAALRREQY
>TRBJ1-2|.|TRBV7-8|14
ASSYGTGGSGYGYT
>TRBJ1-1|.|TRBV11-2|13
ASSLRREGGTEAF
>TRBJ1-5|.|TRBV6-5|12
ASRRTGGNQPQH
>TRBJ1-6|.|TRBV2|10
ASRKDGSPLH
>TRBJ1-5|.|TRBV3-1/TRBV3-2|11
ASSQERGQPQH
>TRBJ2-1|.|TRBV6-6|14
ASSPPPGSGVREQF
>TRBJ2-1|.|TRBV5-4|13
ASSSGTSGPLEQF
>TRBJ2-5|.|TRBV5-5|11
ASSLAVSETQY
>TRBJ1-3|.|TRBV6-1|13
ASSERDTQENTIY
>TRBJ2-3|.|TRBV7-2|15
ASSLIPSGSPADTQY
>TRBJ2-7|.|TRBV4-3|13
ASSQDRASGYEQY
>TRBJ2-1|.|TRBV19|13
ASSIQTGGYNEQF